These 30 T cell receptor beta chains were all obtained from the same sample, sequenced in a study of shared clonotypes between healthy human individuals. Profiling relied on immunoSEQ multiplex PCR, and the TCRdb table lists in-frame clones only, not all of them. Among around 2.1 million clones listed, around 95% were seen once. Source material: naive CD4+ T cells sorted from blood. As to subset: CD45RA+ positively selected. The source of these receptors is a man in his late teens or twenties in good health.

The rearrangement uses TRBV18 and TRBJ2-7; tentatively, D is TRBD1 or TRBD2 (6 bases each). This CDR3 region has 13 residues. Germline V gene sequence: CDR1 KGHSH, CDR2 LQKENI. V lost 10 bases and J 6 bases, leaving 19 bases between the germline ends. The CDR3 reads CATQAGGGFEQYF. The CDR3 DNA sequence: TGTGCCACCCAAGCCGGGGGCGGATTCGAGCAGTACTTC.

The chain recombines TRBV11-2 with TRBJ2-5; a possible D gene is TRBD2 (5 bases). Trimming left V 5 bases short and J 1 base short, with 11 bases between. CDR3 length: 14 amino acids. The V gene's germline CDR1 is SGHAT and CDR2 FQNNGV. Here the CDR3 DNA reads TGTGCCAGCAGCGCCGGGATCGGCCAAGAGACCCAGTACTTC. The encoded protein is CASSAGIGQETQYF. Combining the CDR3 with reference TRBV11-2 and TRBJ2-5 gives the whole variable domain EAGVAQSPRYKIIEKRQSVAFWCNPISGHATLYWYQQILGQGPKLLIQFQNNGVVDDSQLPKDRFSAERLKGVDSTLKIQPAKLEDSAVYLCASSAGIGQETQYFGPGTRLLVL.

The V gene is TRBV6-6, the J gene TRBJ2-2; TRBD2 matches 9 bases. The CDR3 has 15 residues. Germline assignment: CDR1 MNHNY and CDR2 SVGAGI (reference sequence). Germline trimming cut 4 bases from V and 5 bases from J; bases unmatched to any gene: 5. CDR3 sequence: CASSSIAGETGELFF. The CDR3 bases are TGTGCCAGCAGTTCAATAGCGGGAGAAACCGGGGAGCTGTTTTTT.

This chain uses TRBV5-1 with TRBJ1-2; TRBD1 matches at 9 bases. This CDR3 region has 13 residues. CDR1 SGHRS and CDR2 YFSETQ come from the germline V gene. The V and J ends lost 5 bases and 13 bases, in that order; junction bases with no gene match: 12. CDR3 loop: CASSPGQGISVTF. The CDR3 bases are TGCGCCAGCAGTCCCGGACAGGGGATTAGCGTCACCTTC.

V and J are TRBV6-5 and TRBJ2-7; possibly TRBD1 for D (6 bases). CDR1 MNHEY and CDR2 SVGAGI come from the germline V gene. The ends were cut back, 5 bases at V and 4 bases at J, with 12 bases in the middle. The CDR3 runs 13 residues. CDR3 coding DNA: TGTGCCAGCAGTGCAACAGGGAGATACGAGCAGTACTTC. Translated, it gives CASSATGRYEQYF.

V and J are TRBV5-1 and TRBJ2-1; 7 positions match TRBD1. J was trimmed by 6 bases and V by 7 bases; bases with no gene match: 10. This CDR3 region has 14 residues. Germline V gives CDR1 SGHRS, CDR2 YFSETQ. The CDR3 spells CASLKEAGGNEQFF. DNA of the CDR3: TGCGCCAGCCTTAAGGAGGCAGGGGGCAATGAGCAGTTCTTC.

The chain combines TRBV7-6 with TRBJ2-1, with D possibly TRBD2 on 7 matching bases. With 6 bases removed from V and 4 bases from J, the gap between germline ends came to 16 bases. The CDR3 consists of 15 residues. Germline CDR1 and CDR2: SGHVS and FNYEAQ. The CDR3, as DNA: TGTGCCAGCAGTTCAGACGGGGGGCAGTACAATGAGCAGTTCTTC. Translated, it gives CASSSDGGQYNEQFF.

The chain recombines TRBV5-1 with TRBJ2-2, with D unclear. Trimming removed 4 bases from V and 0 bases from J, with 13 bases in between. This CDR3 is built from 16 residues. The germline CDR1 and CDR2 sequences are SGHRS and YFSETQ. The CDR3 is CASSPLILSNTGELFF. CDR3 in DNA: TGCGCCAGCAGCCCCCTAATTCTTTCGAACACCGGGGAGCTGTTTTTT.

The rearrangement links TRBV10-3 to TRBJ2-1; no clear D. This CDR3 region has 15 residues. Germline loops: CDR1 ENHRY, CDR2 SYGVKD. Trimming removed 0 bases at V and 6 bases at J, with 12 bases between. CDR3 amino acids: CAISESRSVRNEQFF. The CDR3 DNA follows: TGTGCCATCAGTGAGTCTCGTAGTGTTCGCAATGAGCAGTTCTTC.

The CDR3 DNA reads TGTGCCAGCTTAAGCCAGACGGGGGTAGCCGGGGAGCTGTTTTTT. This sequence encodes CASLSQTGVAGELFF. The V call is TRBV7-2, the J call TRBJ2-2; TRBD2 might be the D (6 bases). The CDR3 extends over 15 amino acids. V was pared by 8 bases and J by 6 bases, with 19 bases between. Per the germline V gene, CDR1 is SGHTA and CDR2 is FQGNSA.

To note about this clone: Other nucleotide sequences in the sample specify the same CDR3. DNA for the CDR3: TGTGCCAGCAGGGCGACGGGGGCCTCCTACGAGCAGTACTTC. This codes for CASRATGASYEQYF. J is TRBJ2-7 and V is TRBV6-5; D assignment may be TRBD1 or TRBD2 (6 bases each). Germline V gene sequence: CDR1 MNHEY, CDR2 SVGAGI. This CDR3 contains 14 residues. V shed 6 bases and J shed 0 bases, with 12 bases lying between them.

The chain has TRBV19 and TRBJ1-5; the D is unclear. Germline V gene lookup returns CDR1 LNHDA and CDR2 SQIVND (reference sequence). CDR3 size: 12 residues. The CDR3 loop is CAAGAIYQPQHF. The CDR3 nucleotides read TGTGCTGCGGGAGCAATTTATCAGCCCCAGCATTTT.

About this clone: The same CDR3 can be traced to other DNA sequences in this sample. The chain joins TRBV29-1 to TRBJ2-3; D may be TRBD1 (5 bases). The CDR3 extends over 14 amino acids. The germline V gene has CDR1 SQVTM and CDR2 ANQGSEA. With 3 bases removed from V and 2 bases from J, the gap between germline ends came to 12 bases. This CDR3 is CSVEAGLPTDTQYF. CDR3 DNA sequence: TGCAGCGTTGAGGCAGGGCTCCCCACAGATACGCAGTATTTT.

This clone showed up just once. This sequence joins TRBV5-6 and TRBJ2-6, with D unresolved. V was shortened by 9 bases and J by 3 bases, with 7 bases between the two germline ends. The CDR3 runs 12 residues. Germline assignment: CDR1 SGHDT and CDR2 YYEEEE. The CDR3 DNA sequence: TGTGCCACCTCGTATGGGGCCAACGTCCTGACTTTC. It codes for CATSYGANVLTF.

The CDR3 loop reads CASTGQGAGSPLHF. DNA of the CDR3: TGTGCCAGCACCGGACAGGGGGCGGGGTCACCCCTCCACTTT. The chain couples TRBV2 to TRBJ1-6; 11 nucleotides agree with TRBD1. V lost 7 bases to trimming and J lost 10 bases; unmatched junction nucleotides: 6. Looked up from germline, CDR1 is SNHLY and CDR2 is FYNNEI. The CDR3 is 14 amino acids.

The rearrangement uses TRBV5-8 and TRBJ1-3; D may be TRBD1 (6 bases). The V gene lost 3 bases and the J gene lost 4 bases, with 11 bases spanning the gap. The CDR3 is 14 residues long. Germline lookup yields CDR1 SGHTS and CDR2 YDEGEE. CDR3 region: CASSSTGIGNTIYF. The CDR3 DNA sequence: TGTGCCAGCAGCTCGACAGGAATCGGAAACACCATATATTTT.

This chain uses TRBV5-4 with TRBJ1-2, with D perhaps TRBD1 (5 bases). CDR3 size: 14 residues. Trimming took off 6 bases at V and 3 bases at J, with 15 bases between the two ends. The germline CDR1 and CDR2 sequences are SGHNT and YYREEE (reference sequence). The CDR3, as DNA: TGTGCCAGCACCTCGGGGCAGACATACTATGGCTACACCTTC. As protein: CASTSGQTYYGYTF.

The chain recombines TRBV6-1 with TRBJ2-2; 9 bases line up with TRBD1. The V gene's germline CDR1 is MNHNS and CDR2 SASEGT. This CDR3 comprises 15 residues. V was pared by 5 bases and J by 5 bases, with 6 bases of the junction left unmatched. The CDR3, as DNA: TGTGCCAGCAGTCCACAGGGGGCTGGGACCGGGGAGCTGTTTTTT. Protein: CASSPQGAGTGELFF.

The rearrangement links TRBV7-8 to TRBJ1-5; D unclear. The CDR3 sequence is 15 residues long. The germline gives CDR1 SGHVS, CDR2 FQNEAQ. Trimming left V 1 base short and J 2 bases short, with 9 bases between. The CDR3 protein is CASSLGEAGNQPQHF. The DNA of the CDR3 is TGTGCCAGCAGCTTAGGGGAAGCAGGCAATCAGCCCCAGCATTTT.

CDR3 sequence (DNA): TGTGCCAGCAGGATTCCCAATTTCAATGAGCAGTTCTTC. Translating it yields CASRIPNFNEQFF. This chain joins TRBV6-1 and TRBJ2-1; D not certain. Looked up from germline, CDR1 is MNHNS and CDR2 is SASEGT. Deletions cut 6 bases from V and 6 bases from J, with 12 bases between. The CDR3 length is 13 residues.

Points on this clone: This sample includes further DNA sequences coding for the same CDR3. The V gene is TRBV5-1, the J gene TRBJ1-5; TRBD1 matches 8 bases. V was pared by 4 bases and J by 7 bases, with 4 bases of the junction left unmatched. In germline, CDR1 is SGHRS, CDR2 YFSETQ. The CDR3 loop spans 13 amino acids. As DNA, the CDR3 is TGCGCCAGCAGCCTAGCAGGGGGCCAGCCCCAGCATTTT. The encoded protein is CASSLAGGQPQHF.

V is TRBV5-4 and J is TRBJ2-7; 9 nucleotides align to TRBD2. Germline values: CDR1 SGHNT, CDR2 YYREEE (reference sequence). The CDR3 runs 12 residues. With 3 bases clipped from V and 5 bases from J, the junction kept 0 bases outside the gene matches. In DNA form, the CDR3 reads TGTGCCAGCAGCTCTAGCGGGGACGAGCAGTACTTC. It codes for CASSSSGDEQYF.

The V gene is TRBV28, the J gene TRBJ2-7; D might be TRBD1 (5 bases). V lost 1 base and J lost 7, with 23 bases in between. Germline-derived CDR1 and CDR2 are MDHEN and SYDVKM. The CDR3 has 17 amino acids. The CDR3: CASSLYQQVRPSREQYF. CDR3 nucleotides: TGTGCCAGCAGTTTATACCAACAGGTGCGGCCATCTCGAGAGCAGTACTTC.

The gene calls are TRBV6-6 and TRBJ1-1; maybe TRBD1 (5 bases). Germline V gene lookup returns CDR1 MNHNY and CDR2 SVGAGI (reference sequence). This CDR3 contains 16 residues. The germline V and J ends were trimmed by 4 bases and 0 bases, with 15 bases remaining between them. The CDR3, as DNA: TGTGCCAGCAGTTCGCGGGACGTAGCAATGAACACTGAAGCTTTCTTT. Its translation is CASSSRDVAMNTEAFF.

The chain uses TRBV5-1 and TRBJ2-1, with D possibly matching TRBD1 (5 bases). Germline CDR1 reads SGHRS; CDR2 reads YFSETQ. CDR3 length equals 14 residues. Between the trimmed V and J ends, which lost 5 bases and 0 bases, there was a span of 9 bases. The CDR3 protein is CASRLDSSYNEQFF. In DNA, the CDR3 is TGCGCCAGCAGACTTGACAGCTCCTACAATGAGCAGTTCTTC.

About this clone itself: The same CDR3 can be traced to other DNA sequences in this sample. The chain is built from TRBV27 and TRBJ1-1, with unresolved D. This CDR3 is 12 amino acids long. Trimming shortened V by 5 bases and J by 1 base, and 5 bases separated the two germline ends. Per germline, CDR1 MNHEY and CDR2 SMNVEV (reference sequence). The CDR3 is CASSQRNTEAFF. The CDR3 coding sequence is TGTGCCAGCAGTCAGCGGAACACTGAAGCTTTCTTT.

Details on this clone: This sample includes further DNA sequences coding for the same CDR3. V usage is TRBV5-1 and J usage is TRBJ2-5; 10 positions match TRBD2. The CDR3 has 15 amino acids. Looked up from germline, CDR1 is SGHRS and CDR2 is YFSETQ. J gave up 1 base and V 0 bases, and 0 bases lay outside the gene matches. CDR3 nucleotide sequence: TGCGCCAGCAGCTTGGCTAGCGGGGGCCAAGAGACCCAGTACTTC. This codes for CASSLASGGQETQYF.

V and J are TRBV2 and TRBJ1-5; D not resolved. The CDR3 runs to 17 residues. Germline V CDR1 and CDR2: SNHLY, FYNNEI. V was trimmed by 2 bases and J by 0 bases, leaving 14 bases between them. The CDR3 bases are TGTGCCAGCAGTGAAACCCGACAAGTCTATAGCAATCAGCCCCAGCATTTT. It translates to CASSETRQVYSNQPQHF.

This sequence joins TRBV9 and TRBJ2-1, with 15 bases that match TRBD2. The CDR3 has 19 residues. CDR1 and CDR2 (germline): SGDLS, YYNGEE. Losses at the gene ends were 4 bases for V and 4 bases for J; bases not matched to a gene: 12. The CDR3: CASSPGAPGLAGGYNEQFF. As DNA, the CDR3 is TGTGCCAGCAGCCCAGGGGCTCCGGGACTAGCGGGGGGTTACAATGAGCAGTTCTTC.

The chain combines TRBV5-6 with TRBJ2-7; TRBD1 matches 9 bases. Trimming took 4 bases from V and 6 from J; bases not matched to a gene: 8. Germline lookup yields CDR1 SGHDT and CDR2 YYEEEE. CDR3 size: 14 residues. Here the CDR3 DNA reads TGTGCCAGCAGCCCCGGGGACAGGGTCTCCGAGCAGTACTTC. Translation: CASSPGDRVSEQYF.